This T cell receptor (beta chain) appears in the sequencing data of a study of T cell responses to AZD1222 COVID-19 vaccine. Germline V gene lookup returns CDR1 SNHLY and CDR2 FYNNEI. The CDR3 covers 11 residues. V shed 7 bases and J shed 4 bases, with 8 bases lying between them. The method was immunoSEQ multiplex PCR; TCRdb's version includes in-frame clones alone and lacks a portion of them. The sample shows 100,000 or so clones, around 87% of them seen only once. The TCR originated in an adult who received the AZD1222 COVID-19 vaccine. The rearrangement uses TRBV2 and TRBJ2-7; D is ambiguous. Sample: peripheral blood, taken 28 days after the second AZD1222 dose. The CDR3 DNA reads as TGTGCCAGCACATACGATTACGAGCAGTACTTC. Translated: CASTYDYEQYF.